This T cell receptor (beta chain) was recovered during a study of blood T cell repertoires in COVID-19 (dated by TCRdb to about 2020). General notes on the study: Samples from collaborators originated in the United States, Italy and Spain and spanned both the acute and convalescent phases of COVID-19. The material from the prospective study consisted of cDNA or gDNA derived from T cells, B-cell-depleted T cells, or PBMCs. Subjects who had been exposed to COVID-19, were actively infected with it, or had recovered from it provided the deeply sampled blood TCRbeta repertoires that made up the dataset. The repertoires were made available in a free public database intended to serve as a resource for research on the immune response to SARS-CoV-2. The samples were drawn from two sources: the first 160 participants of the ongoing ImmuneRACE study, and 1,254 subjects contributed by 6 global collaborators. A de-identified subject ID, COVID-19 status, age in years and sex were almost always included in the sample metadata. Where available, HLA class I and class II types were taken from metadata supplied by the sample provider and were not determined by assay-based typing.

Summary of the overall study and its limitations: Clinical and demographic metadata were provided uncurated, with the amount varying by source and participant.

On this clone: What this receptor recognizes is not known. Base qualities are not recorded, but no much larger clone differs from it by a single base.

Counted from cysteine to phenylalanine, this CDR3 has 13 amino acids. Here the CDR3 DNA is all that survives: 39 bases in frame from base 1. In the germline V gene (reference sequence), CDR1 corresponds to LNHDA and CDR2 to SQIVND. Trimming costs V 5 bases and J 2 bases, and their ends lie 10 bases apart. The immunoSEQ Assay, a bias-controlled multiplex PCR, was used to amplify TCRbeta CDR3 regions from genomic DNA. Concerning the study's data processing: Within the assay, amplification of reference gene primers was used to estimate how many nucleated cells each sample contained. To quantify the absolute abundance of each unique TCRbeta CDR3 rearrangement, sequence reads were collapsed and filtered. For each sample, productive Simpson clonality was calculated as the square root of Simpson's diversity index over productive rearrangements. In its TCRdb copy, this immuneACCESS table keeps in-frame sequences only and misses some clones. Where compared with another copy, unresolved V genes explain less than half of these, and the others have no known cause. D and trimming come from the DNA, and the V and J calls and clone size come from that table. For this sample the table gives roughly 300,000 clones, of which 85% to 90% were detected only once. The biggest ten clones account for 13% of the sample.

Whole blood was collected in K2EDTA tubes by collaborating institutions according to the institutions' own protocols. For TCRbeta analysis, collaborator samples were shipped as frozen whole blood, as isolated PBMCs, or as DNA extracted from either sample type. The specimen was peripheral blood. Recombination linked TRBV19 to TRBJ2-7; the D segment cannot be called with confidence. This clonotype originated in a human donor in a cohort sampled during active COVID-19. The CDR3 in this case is CASSLRYPYEQYF. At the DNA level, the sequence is TGTGCCAGTAGTCTCAGATACCCCTACGAGCAGTACTTC.